The entry below gives a single T cell receptor (beta chain) sequence along with its context. As yet, its antigen is unknown. This entry is derived from a study of PD-1 blockade in classical Hodgkin lymphoma. Across the whole study: A 3 mg/kg intravenous dose of nivolumab was received by patients every 2 weeks.

The CDR3 extends over 11 amino acids. Germline CDR1 is ENHRY and CDR2 is SYGVKD. V lost 7 bases to trimming and J lost 2 bases, with 5 bases between them. Study-wide points: The baseline diversity of complete responders showed similarity to that of newly diagnosed patients.

Each patient experienced a relapse that followed autologous stem cell transplantation, and brentuximab vedotin exposure varied. Here immunoSEQ multiplex PCR was the method, and the copy in TCRdb shows in-frame clones only, minus some. The sample lists fewer than 55,000 clones, approximately 91% seen once, with 8% to 10% in the top ten. This receptor was identified in a human donor with classical Hodgkin lymphoma. The chain couples TRBV10-3 to TRBJ1-2; D gene ambiguous. Here the sequenced sample was peripheral blood mononuclear cells (PBMCs), taken at baseline. The CDR3 region is CAITTNYGYTF. CDR3 nucleotides: TGTGCCATCACGACAAACTATGGCTACACCTTC.